The 24 T cell receptor beta chains below were found in one sample sequenced in a study of breast tumors, draining lymph nodes, adjacent tissues. Axillary draining lymph nodes of breast cancer patients supplied the node samples. TCRdb passed the multiplex PCR reads through MiXCR, listing each CDR3 protein once. The sample contains under 250,000 distinct CDR3 sequences, about 32% of which appear only once. The sample consisted of axillary lymph node tissue. The receptors were sampled from a female donor with breast cancer. Some clones in this sample may be carry-over from other donors' samples.

This clonotype was found many times. The V gene is TRBV3-1, the J gene TRBJ2-5; D ambiguous. Trimming took off 2 bases at V and 1 base at J, with 2 bases between the two ends. Germline V gene lookup returns CDR1 LGHDT and CDR2 YNNKEL (reference sequence). This CDR3 spans 12 amino acids. Written as DNA, the CDR3 is TGTGCCAGCAGCCAAACCCAAGAGACCCAGTACTTC. The encoded protein is CASSQTQETQYF.

This clonotype was found once. The CDR3 loop is CSATLAGGYEQYF. The CDR3 DNA reads TGCAGTGCTACGCTAGCGGGGGGCTACGAGCAGTACTTC. The V call is TRBV20-1, the J call TRBJ2-7, with 11 positions matching TRBD2. CDR3 size: 13 residues. The germline V gene has CDR1 DFQATT and CDR2 SNEGSKA (reference sequence). The V and J ends lost 4 bases and 3 bases, in that order; junction bases with no gene match: 2.

In its sample, this clonotype was seen a few times. The V call is TRBV18, the J call TRBJ2-3; D remains ambiguous. V was pared by 8 bases and J by 0 bases, with 15 bases between. CDR1 is KGHSH and CDR2 is LQKENI in the germline V gene. The CDR3 runs to 15 residues. The CDR3 spells CASRISGGSTDTQYF. The CDR3 DNA is TGTGCCAGCCGAATTAGTGGCGGCAGCACAGATACGCAGTATTTT.

Here the CDR3 reads CSATGQGDRSPLHF. The DNA for the CDR3 is TGCAGTGCTACAGGACAGGGAGATCGTTCGCCCCTCCACTTT. The chain employs TRBV20-1 and TRBJ1-6, with 8 bases fitting TRBD1. V was pared by 4 bases and J by 13 bases, with 12 bases of the junction left unmatched. CDR3 length: 14 amino acids. Germline lookup yields CDR1 DFQATT and CDR2 SNEGSKA (reference sequence).

In this sample, this clonotype turned up many times. The chain joins TRBV28 to TRBJ1-5; D not resolved. Between the trimmed V and J ends, which lost 7 bases and 2 bases, there was a span of 12 bases. Germline CDR1 and CDR2: MDHEN and SYDVKM. The CDR3 loop spans 14 amino acids. CDR3 nucleotides: TGTGCCAGCACCCCTGGCACGCGCAATCAGCCCCAGCATTTT. It codes for CASTPGTRNQPQHF.

This clonotype was recorded many times. The chain employs TRBV27 and TRBJ2-3, with 12 bases fitting TRBD2. The CDR3 length is 16 residues. CDR1 and CDR2 (germline): MNHEY, SMNVEV (reference sequence). The ends lost 6 bases at V and 3 bases at J; junction bases unmatched: 7. The DNA of the CDR3 is TGTGCCAGCAGGAGCGGACTAGCGGGATTGACAGATACGCAGTATTTT. Protein product: CASRSGLAGLTDTQYF.

Many counts were recorded for this clonotype. The V call is TRBV13, the J call TRBJ2-7, with TRBD2 matching 9 bases. The length of the CDR3 is 15 residues. Germline CDR1 and CDR2: PRHDT and FYEKMQ (reference sequence). With V trimmed by 3 bases and J by 4 bases, 7 bases remained unmatched. As DNA, the CDR3 is TGTGCCAGCAGCTTGGAAGGACTAGCGCCGTACGAGCAGTACTTC. Translation: CASSLEGLAPYEQYF. Together with reference TRBV13 and TRBJ2-7, the CDR3 gives the full variable domain: AAGVIQSPRHLIKEKRETATLKCYPIPRHDTVYWYQQGPGQDPQFLISFYEKMQSDKGSIPDRFSAQQFSDYHSELNMSSLELGDSALYFCASSLEGLAPYEQYFGPGTRLTVT.

Worth noting for this clonotype: The final CDR3 position lacks the conserved phenylalanine or tryptophan, pointing to a likely read error. V gene TRBV19 combines with J gene TRBJ2-4; a possible D gene is TRBD2 (6 bases). V lost 0 bases to trimming and J lost 4 bases, with 13 bases between them. CDR1 and CDR2 from the germline V gene are LNHDA and SQIVND (reference sequence). This CDR3 comprises 16 residues. As DNA, the CDR3 is TGTGCCAGTAGTATAGAGGCGGGACTTCCAAAAAACATTCAGTACTCC. Its translation: CASSIEAGLPKNIQYS.

This chain uses TRBV9 with TRBJ2-3; 14 positions agree with TRBD2. V lost 2 bases and J lost 3; bases outside the gene matches: 2. The germline V gene has CDR1 SGDLS and CDR2 YYNGEE. The CDR3 runs 16 residues. Here the CDR3 reads CASSVGTSGRTDTQYF. DNA of the CDR3: TGTGCCAGCAGCGTCGGGACTAGCGGGAGAACAGATACGCAGTATTTT. The full variable domain, completed using reference TRBV9 and TRBJ2-3, is DSGVTQTPKHLITATGQRVTLRCSPRSGDLSVYWYQQSLDQGLQFLIQYYNGEERAKGNILERFSAQQFPDLHSELNLSSLELGDSALYFCASSVGTSGRTDTQYFGPGTRLTVL.

This clonotype was observed many times. The chain has TRBV5-1 and TRBJ1-4; D might be TRBD1 (6 bases). This CDR3 comprises 14 residues. Germline V gene lookup returns CDR1 SGHRS and CDR2 YFSETQ. Trimming shortened V by 2 bases and J by 8 bases, and 13 bases separated the two germline ends. CDR3 DNA: TGCGCCAGCAGCTTCCAGGGGCAGGGGGAAAAACTGTTTTTT. It encodes CASSFQGQGEKLFF.

This clonotype was seen at least ten times. V gene TRBV12-3 or TRBV12-4 combines with J gene TRBJ1-4; D is uncertain. V was trimmed by 1 base and J by 0 bases, leaving 6 bases between them. The CDR3 has 15 amino acids. The CDR3 DNA sequence: TGTGCCAGCAGTTTAGGCCTTCCAACTAATGAAAAACTGTTTTTT. Protein: CASSLGLPTNEKLFF.

This clonotype came up a few times. Possible read error: a much larger clone is one base away. The chain couples TRBV12-3 or TRBV12-4 to TRBJ2-7; 11 nucleotides align to TRBD2. V was pared by 3 bases and J by 3 bases, with 7 bases of the junction left unmatched. This CDR3 has 16 residues. The CDR3 sequence is CASSFSLAGVNYEQYF. CDR3 nucleotides: TGTGCCAGCAGTTTCTCACTAGCGGGAGTAAACTACGAGCAGTACTTC.

This clonotype occurred many times. The chain combines TRBV7-7 with TRBJ2-7, with 16 nucleotides matching TRBD2. Germline V CDR1 and CDR2: SSHAT, FNYEAQ (reference sequence). V trimming: 5 bases; J trimming: 3 bases; junction bases outside the gene matches: 10. This CDR3 contains 18 residues. The CDR3 sequence is CASSPLGTSGRAVYEQYF. The CDR3 nucleotides read TGTGCCAGCAGCCCCCTGGGGACTAGCGGGAGGGCCGTCTACGAGCAGTACTTC.

At least ten counts were recorded for this clonotype. This chain connects TRBV14 to TRBJ2-1; 8 positions agree with TRBD1. The CDR3 is 16 amino acids. The germline V gene has CDR1 SGHDN and CDR2 FVKESK. V lost 4 bases, J lost 2 bases, and 7 bases stayed unmatched. The CDR3 sequence: CASSPWDRQTYNEQFF. The CDR3 DNA sequence: TGTGCCAGCAGCCCCTGGGACAGGCAGACCTACAATGAGCAGTTCTTC.

This clonotype appeared many times. V is TRBV7-9 and J is TRBJ2-5; D unclear. The V end was cut by 1 base, the J end by 5 bases, with 11 bases between. The CDR3 is 14 residues long. Germline V lookup: CDR1 SEHNR, CDR2 FQNEAQ (reference sequence). For the CDR3, the DNA is TGTGCCAGCAGCTTAGGATCCTCCGCGGAGACCCAGTACTTC. Its translation: CASSLGSSAETQYF.

Points on this clonotype: This likely comes from a read error, as the CDR3 has no conserved phenylalanine or tryptophan at its end. The DNA is omitted, as the CDR3 cannot be located on it reliably, and the CDR3 follows TCRdb's listing. The chain joins TRBV24-1 to TRBJ1-2; TRBD1 reflects the table's D call only, with no check against the DNA. Per the germline V gene, CDR1 is KGHDR and CDR2 is SFDVKD. The CDR3 spans 13 residues, counting both ends. The CDR3 sequence: CATGTGGLGGSPS.

This clonotype has at least ten counts. The rearrangement uses TRBV7-2 and TRBJ2-7; TRBD2 is a possible D gene (5 bases). The CDR3 covers 14 residues. Looked up from germline, CDR1 is SGHTA and CDR2 is FQGNSA. Trimming left V 0 bases short and J 3 bases short, with 9 bases between. The CDR3 coding sequence is TGTGCCAGCAGCTTAGCGGCTAGCAACTACGAGCAGTACTTC. Amino acids: CASSLAASNYEQYF.

This clonotype was counted many times. The chain carries TRBV7-8 and TRBJ1-3, with D possibly TRBD1 on 5 matching bases. V lost 4 bases to trimming and J lost 2 bases, with 12 bases between them. CDR3 length equals 15 residues. CDR1 SGHVS and CDR2 FQNEAQ come from the germline V gene. CDR3 sequence (DNA): TGTGCCAGCAGCTCCCTCATGGACACTGGAAACACCATATATTTT. Translation gives CASSSLMDTGNTIYF.

Concerning this clonotype: This sequence may be a read error, since a much larger clone differs from it by one base. The chain joins TRBV13 to TRBJ2-3; 16 bases are shared with TRBD2. From germline, CDR1 is PRHDT and CDR2 FYEKMQ (reference sequence). This CDR3 is 19 amino acids long. The CDR3 DNA sequence: TGTGCCGGCAGCTCATCCGGGACTAGCGGGAGGGCTAGCACAGATACGCAGTATTTT. Protein product: CAGSSSGTSGRASTDTQYF.

Many counts were recorded for this clonotype. This clone may be a read error of a much larger clone one base away. The chain uses TRBV11-3 and TRBJ2-5, with 7 bases matching TRBD2. Looked up from germline, CDR1 is SGHNT and CDR2 is YENEEA. V lost 5 bases, J lost 1 base, and 7 bases stayed unmatched. CDR3 size: 15 residues. CDR3 residues: CASSPGGMSQETQYF. The CDR3 DNA reads as TGTGCCAGCAGCCCCGGGGGGATGTCCCAAGAGACCCAGTACTTC.

As regards this clonotype: This may arise from a read error, as a much more abundant clone is one base away. The chain links TRBV6-5 to TRBJ1-6; D ambiguous. Germline CDR1 is MNHEY and CDR2 is SVGAGI. V lost 5 bases and J 6 bases, leaving 11 bases between the germline ends. CDR3 length equals 14 residues. In DNA, the CDR3 is TGTGCCAGCAGTCGCCTCGATGGTAATTCACCCCTCCACTTT. Protein product: CASSRLDGNSPLHF.

This clonotype turned up a few times. One base away lies a much larger clone, so this may be a sequencing read error. The chain employs TRBV5-8 and TRBJ2-7; a possible D gene is TRBD1 (6 bases). In germline, CDR1 is SGHTS, CDR2 YDEGEE. V shed 5 bases and J shed 2 bases, with 11 bases lying between them. CDR3 length equals 13 residues. CDR3 region: CASSGDTPYEQYF. Here the CDR3 DNA reads TGTGCCAGCAGTGGGGACACCCCCTACGAGCAGTACTTC.

In this sample, this clonotype turned up many times. The V and J genes are TRBV12-3 or TRBV12-4 and TRBJ1-3; TRBD1 is a possible D gene (6 bases). V was trimmed by 2 bases and J by 4 bases, leaving 9 bases between them. The CDR3 totals 14 residues. The DNA for the CDR3 is TGTGCCAGCAGTTTAACAGGGAGGGGAAACACCATATATTTT. Encoded protein: CASSLTGRGNTIYF.

Notes on this clonotype: The junction and the germline gene differ at one end; a read error may be behind it. The rearrangement joins TRBV12-3 or TRBV12-4 to TRBJ2-7; TRBD1 or TRBD2 may be the D gene (5 bases each). There are 14 residues in the CDR3. CDR3 nucleotides: TGTGCCGGCAGCTCGAGGGACGTCACCTACGAGCAGTACTTC. This codes for CAGSSRDVTYEQYF.